The clone carrying this T cell receptor beta chain was counted ten times or more. Its target is not known. Amplification targeted the TCR beta CDR3 regions, with RNA transcripts as the source material. HTBI primers primed a first-round RT-PCR, and a second-round multiplex PCR followed. TCRdb re-called the multiplex PCR reads with MiXCR, one entry per CDR3 protein. The sample consists of about 480,000 distinct CDR3 sequences, around an eighth of them appearing once. This record comes from a study of Graves' ophthalmopathy and Graves' hyperthyroidism. Findings of the study overall: Using a 13-signature model, the authors split ophthalmopathy from stable hyperthyroidism, with about 90% sensitivity and 75% to 82% specificity. With around 65% sensitivity and about 78% specificity, the model predicted ophthalmopathy progression.

The CDR3 extends over 15 amino acids. Trimming took 4 bases from V and 6 from J; bases not matched to a gene: 7. Germline assignment: CDR1 SGHRS and CDR2 YFSETQ. Orbital computed tomography, thyroid ultrasound, TRAb, serum thyroxine and clinical symptoms formed the basis of diagnosis. The starting material, about 9.5 ml of fresh peripheral blood, provided the PBMCs. Source material: blood. The chain couples TRBV5-1 to TRBJ1-6; TRBD1 matches 7 bases. This sequence originates from a woman aged 30 to 39 with Graves' ophthalmopathy. CDR3 protein: CASSEWGQINSPLHF. CDR3 sequence (DNA): TGCGCCAGCAGCGAGTGGGGACAGATTAATTCACCCCTCCACTTT.